This passage covers 20 T cell receptor beta chains from one sample sequenced in a study of cytomegalovirus exposure and HLA in healthy donors. 60 Vbeta and 13 Jbeta primers were used in PCR. Repertoires were generated with immunoSEQ multiplex PCR, while TCRdb's copy carries only in-frame clones and drops some. The data contain around 180,000 clones, around 68% of them seen just once; the ten biggest clones take up approximately 1.4%. Source material: PBMCs. All receptors derive from a girl between 5 and 17 years old in good health and CMV-seronegative.

The rearrangement joins TRBV6-1 to TRBJ2-7; possible D gene TRBD1, 6 bases. The CDR3 has 14 residues. With 1 base removed from V and 3 bases from J, the gap between germline ends came to 10 bases. The germline V gene has CDR1 MNHNS and CDR2 SASEGT. Here the CDR3 DNA reads TGTGCCAGCAGTGAAGGATACAGGGTCTACGAGCAGTACTTC. Translated: CASSEGYRVYEQYF.

The chain employs TRBV6-6 and TRBJ2-3; 8 bases match TRBD2. CDR3 length: 15 residues. CDR1 is MNHNY and CDR2 is SVGAGI in the germline V gene (reference sequence). V shed 0 bases, J shed 6 bases, and the junction held 5 bases outside the gene matches. The CDR3 DNA follows: TGTGCCAGCAGTTACTCGGCGGGGGGTGCTGATACGCAGTATTTT. The encoded protein is CASSYSAGGADTQYF.

The rearrangement uses TRBV4-2 and TRBJ2-7, with 7 bases fitting TRBD2. V lost 4 bases and J lost 0; bases outside the gene matches: 3. The CDR3 length is 14 residues. Germline V lookup: CDR1 LGHNA, CDR2 YNFKEQ. CDR3 amino acids: CASSPGLNSYEQYF. In DNA, the CDR3 is TGTGCCAGCAGCCCGGGACTAAACTCCTACGAGCAGTACTTC.

The chain joins TRBV19 to TRBJ2-7; tentatively, D is TRBD1 (6 bases). Germline CDR1 and CDR2: LNHDA and SQIVND (reference sequence). This CDR3 comprises 12 residues. Between the trimmed V and J ends, which lost 3 bases and 5 bases, there was a span of 8 bases. CDR3: CASSIGGHEQYF. In DNA form, the CDR3 reads TGTGCCAGTAGTATTGGGGGCCACGAGCAGTACTTC. Full variable domain (rest looked up from reference TRBV19 and TRBJ2-7): DGGITQSPKYLFRKEGQNVTLSCEQNLNHDAMYWYRQDPGQGLRLIYYSQIVNDFQKGDIAEGYSVSREKKESFPLTVTSAQKNPTAFYLCASSIGGHEQYFGPGTRLTVT.

J is TRBJ2-2 and V is TRBV5-4; 11 bases are a match to TRBD2. Germline CDR1 reads SGHNT; CDR2 reads YYREEE (reference sequence). The CDR3 runs to 15 residues. J gave up 6 bases and V 4 bases, and 5 bases lay outside the gene matches. This CDR3 reads CASSRSGGAAGELFF. CDR3 bases: TGTGCCAGCAGCCGTAGCGGGGGGGCGGCCGGGGAGCTGTTTTTT.

The table lists this clone with a few counts. The gene calls are TRBV19 and TRBJ2-7; tentatively, D is TRBD2 (5 bases). The CDR3 contains 15 residues. The V gene's germline CDR1 is LNHDA and CDR2 SQIVND (reference sequence). The V end lost 6 bases, the J end lost 2 bases, and 17 bases lay between the germline ends. CDR3 protein: CASSPLEGLTYEQYF. CDR3 DNA sequence: TGTGCCAGTAGCCCCCTCGAGGGATTGACCTACGAGCAGTACTTC.

This clone was seen once. The chain combines TRBV1 with TRBJ2-5; the D call TRBD2 from the table was never checked on the DNA. TRBV1 is termed a pseudogene. The CDR3 loop spans 13 amino acids. CDR3 in DNA: TGCACCAGCAGCCAGCGGAGATACGAGACCCAGTACTTC. As protein: CTSSQRRYETQYF.

The chain carries TRBV21-1 and TRBJ1-1; the D segment call TRBD1 is taken from the table without a DNA check. TRBV21-1 is termed a pseudogene. There are 13 residues in the CDR3. CDR3 loop: CASRKIRGTEAFF. Here the CDR3 DNA reads TGTGCCAGCAGGAAGATCAGGGGTACTGAAGCTTTCTTT.

The chain recombines TRBV7-9 with TRBJ1-2; D is uncertain. This CDR3 contains 15 residues. The germline gives CDR1 SEHNR, CDR2 FQNEAQ (reference sequence). The V and J ends lost 2 bases and 8 bases respectively, with 18 bases between them. The CDR3 region has the DNA TGTGCCAGCAGCTTAACACCCCGCGGGGTTGACGGCTACACCTTC. Translating it yields CASSLTPRGVDGYTF.

V is TRBV9 and J is TRBJ2-3; weak D call: TRBD1 (6 bases). CDR1 and CDR2 from the germline V gene are SGDLS and YYNGEE. V was pared by 6 bases and J by 1 base, with 12 bases between. The CDR3 has 14 amino acids. The CDR3: CASTPPGGTDTQYF. The CDR3 DNA sequence: TGTGCCAGCACCCCTCCAGGGGGCACAGATACGCAGTATTTT.

A note on this clone: Other DNA sequences in the same sample also yield this CDR3. V is TRBV19 and J is TRBJ2-5, with 11 bases fitting TRBD2. This CDR3 spans 14 amino acids. In germline, CDR1 is LNHDA, CDR2 SQIVND (reference sequence). J lost 2 bases, V lost 5 bases, and 1 base had no gene match. CDR3 protein: CASSVAGGQETQYF. In nucleotides, the CDR3 is TGTGCCAGTAGTGTAGCGGGGGGGCAAGAGACCCAGTACTTC.

CDR3 amino acids: CASSFELAKNIQYF. CDR3 bases: TGTGCCAGCAGCTTTGAGCTAGCCAAAAACATTCAGTACTTC. The V gene is TRBV7-8, the J gene TRBJ2-4; D call uncertain. The length of the CDR3 is 14 residues. Trimming pared 3 bases from V and 0 bases from J, leaving 6 bases between. Germline assignment: CDR1 SGHVS and CDR2 FQNEAQ.

This clone was counted once. The CDR3 DNA reads TGTGCCAGCAGCTTGGCTCGGGAGCAGTACTTC. Protein sequence: CASSLAREQYF. This chain links TRBV5-8 with TRBJ2-7; D not resolved. Germline CDR1 and CDR2: SGHTS and YDEGEE. The CDR3 has 11 residues. V lost 0 bases and J lost 7, with 5 bases in between.

This clone was recorded only once. The gene calls are TRBV9 and TRBJ2-2; 9 positions agree with TRBD2. The CDR3 runs to 18 residues. Germline V lookup: CDR1 SGDLS, CDR2 YYNGEE. V shed 0 bases, J shed 1 base, and the junction held 7 bases outside the gene matches. CDR3 in amino acids: CASSVVGAGGMNTGELFF. CDR3 DNA sequence: TGTGCCAGCAGCGTAGTCGGAGCGGGGGGCATGAACACCGGGGAGCTGTTTTTT.

The rearrangement joins TRBV5-5 to TRBJ1-1, with D possibly being TRBD1 (6 bases). In germline, CDR1 is SGHKS, CDR2 YYEKEE (reference sequence). Trimming took off 4 bases at V and 3 bases at J, with 16 bases between the two ends. The CDR3 totals 15 residues. The CDR3 loop is CASSPRQERDTEAFF. DNA for the CDR3: TGTGCCAGCAGCCCTCGACAGGAACGAGACACTGAAGCTTTCTTT.

This chain links TRBV6-1 with TRBJ2-1; 7 bases are shared with TRBD2. The germline gives CDR1 MNHNS, CDR2 SASEGT. The V gene end was trimmed by 7 bases and the J gene end by 2 bases; junction bases not matched to a gene: 5. The CDR3 loop spans 14 amino acids. The DNA for the CDR3 is TGTGCCAGCACTCAACGGGGGGCCTACAATGAGCAGTTCTTC. It is translated as CASTQRGAYNEQFF.

The chain links TRBV7-8 to TRBJ1-1; D may be TRBD1 (6 bases). CDR3 length: 16 amino acids. CDR1 and CDR2 (germline): SGHVS, FQNEAQ. V lost 5 bases and J lost 1, with 17 bases in between. The CDR3 DNA follows: TGTGCCAGCAGCCAGCTAACGGGACACCCGAACACTGAAGCTTTCTTT. This sequence encodes CASSQLTGHPNTEAFF.

V and J are TRBV7-9 and TRBJ2-1, with 10 bases that match TRBD2. The CDR3 has 16 residues. Germline V gene lookup returns CDR1 SEHNR and CDR2 FQNEAQ (reference sequence). The V segment lost 2 bases and the J segment 9 bases; nucleotides outside the gene matches: 10. Written as DNA, the CDR3 is TGTGCCAGCAGCTTAACTCCAGCGGGGGGGCCACGTGAGCAGTTCTTC. Translation: CASSLTPAGGPREQFF. The full variable domain, completed using reference TRBV7-9 and TRBJ2-1, is DTGVSQNPRHKITKRGQNVTFRCDPISEHNRLYWYRQTLGQGPEFLTYFQNEAQLEKSRLLSDRFSAERPKGSFSTLEIQRTEQGDSAMYLCASSLTPAGGPREQFFGPGTRLTVL.

The CDR3 reads CASSGQGVLEAFF. The DNA for the CDR3 is TGTGCCAGCTCTGGACAGGGTGTTCTGGAAGCTTTCTTT. V usage is TRBV18 and J usage is TRBJ1-1, with TRBD1 matching 8 bases. The germline CDR1 and CDR2 sequences are KGHSH and LQKENI. Trimming removed 6 bases from V and 8 bases from J; junction bases left unmatched: 8. CDR3 length equals 13 residues.

The chain links TRBV6-6 to TRBJ2-3; D is perhaps TRBD1 (5 bases). This CDR3 has 15 amino acids. CDR1 is MNHNY, CDR2 SVGAGI, per germline (reference sequence). Trimming took off 2 bases at V and 2 bases at J, with 11 bases between the two ends. The CDR3 region has the DNA TGTGCCAGCAGTTACCAGGGTTATCTCACAGATACGCAGTATTTT. The encoded protein is CASSYQGYLTDTQYF.